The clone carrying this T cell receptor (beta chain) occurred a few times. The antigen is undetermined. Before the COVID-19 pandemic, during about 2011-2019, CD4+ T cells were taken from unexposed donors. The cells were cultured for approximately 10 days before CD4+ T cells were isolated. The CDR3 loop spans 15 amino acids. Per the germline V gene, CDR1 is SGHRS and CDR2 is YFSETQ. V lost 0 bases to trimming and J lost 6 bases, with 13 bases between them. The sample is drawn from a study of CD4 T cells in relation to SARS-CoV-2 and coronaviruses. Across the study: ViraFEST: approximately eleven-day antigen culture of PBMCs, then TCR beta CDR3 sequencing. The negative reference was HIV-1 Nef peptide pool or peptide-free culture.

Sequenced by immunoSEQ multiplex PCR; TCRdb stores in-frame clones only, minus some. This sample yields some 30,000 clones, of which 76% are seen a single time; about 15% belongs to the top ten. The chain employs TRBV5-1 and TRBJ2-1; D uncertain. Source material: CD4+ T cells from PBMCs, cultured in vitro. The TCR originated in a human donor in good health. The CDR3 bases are TGCGCCAGCAGCTTGGACGGTGCCAATGTCAATGAGCAGTTCTTC. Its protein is CASSLDGANVNEQFF.